Sequencing of this TCR beta chain was carried out in a study of blood T cell repertoires in COVID-19. Overall study context: The cDNA or gDNA used as material had been derived from T cells, B-cell-depleted T cells, or PBMCs.

Clones were sequenced by immunoSEQ multiplex PCR, and TCRdb holds only the in-frame ones, with some missing. The sample lists 150,000 to 200,000 clones, roughly four fifths seen once, with approximately 8% in the top ten. The CDR3 is made up of 20 amino acids. Germline values: CDR1 LGHNA, CDR2 YSLEER. The ends lost 0 bases at V and 8 bases at J; junction bases unmatched: 19. The chain combines TRBV4-3 with TRBJ2-1; 10 nucleotides match TRBD2. Sequenced input: peripheral blood. This sequence originates from a woman aged 65 to 85 with COVID-19, enrolled during active disease. As DNA, the CDR3 is TGCGCCAGCAGCCAAGATTGGGCAACTAGCGGGAATCTTCGAGGCGATGAGCAGTTCTTC. Residues: CASSQDWATSGNLRGDEQFF.